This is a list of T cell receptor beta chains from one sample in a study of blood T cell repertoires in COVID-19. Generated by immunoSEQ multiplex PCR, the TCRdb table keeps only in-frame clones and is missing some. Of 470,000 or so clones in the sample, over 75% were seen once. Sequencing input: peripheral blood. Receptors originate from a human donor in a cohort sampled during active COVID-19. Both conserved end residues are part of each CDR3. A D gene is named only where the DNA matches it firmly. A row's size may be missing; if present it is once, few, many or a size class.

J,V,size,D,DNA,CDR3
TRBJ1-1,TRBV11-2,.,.,TGTGCCAGCAGCTTAGTACAGAGTAACACTGAAGCTTTCTTT,CASSLVQSNTEAFF
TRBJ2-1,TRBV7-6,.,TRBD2,TGTGCCAGCAGCTCCCGACCGGGACTAGCGCTCAATGAGCAGTTCTTC,CASSSRPGLALNEQFF
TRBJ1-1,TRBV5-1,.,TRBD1,TGCGCCAGCAGCTTGGCCTCACAGGGGGCTGAAGCTTTCTTT,CASSLASQGAEAFF
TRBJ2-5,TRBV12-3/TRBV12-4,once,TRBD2,TGTGCCACGGGGGGAGAGACCCAGTACTTC,CATGGETQYF
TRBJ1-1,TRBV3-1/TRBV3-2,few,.,TGTGCCAGCAGCCAACGGGGGGCCGAGTCTGAAGCTTTCTTT,CASSQRGAESEAFF
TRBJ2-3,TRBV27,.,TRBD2,TGTGCCAGCAGTTTAGCAGCGGGAGGACGTTATACGCAGTATTTT,CASSLAAGGRYTQYF
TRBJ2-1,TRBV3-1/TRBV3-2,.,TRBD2,TGTGCCAGCAGCCAACGGGGCGCTAGCGGGAGCTCCTACAATGAGCAGTTCTTC,CASSQRGASGSSYNEQFF
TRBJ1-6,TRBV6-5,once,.,TGTGCCAGCAGTTGGAACAACCAGGGGAGATCACCCCTCCACTTT,CASSWNNQGRSPLHF
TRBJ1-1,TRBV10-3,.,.,TGTGCCATCAGTTACAGGGACGACACTGAAGCTTTCTTT,CAISYRDDTEAFF
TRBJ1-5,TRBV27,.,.,TGTGCCAGCAGTTTCGGGGGATCAGGCAATCAGCCCCAGCATTTT,CASSFGGSGNQPQHF
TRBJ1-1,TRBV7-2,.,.,TGTGCCAGCAGCTTAGGATCGGGTAGGCAGGGCCCTTTCTTT,CASSLGSGRQGPFF
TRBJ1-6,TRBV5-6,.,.,TGTGCCAGCAGCCGTCCGCCGGGGGAATCACCCCTCCACTTT,CASSRPPGESPLHF
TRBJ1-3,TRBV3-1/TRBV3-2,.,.,TGTGCCAGCGGAGGGGATGGAAACACCATATATTTT,CASGGDGNTIYF
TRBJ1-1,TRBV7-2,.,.,TGTGCCAGCAGCCCAAGAGTCGTGAGACAAGCTGAAGCTTTCTTT,CASSPRVVRQAEAFF
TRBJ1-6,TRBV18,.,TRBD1,TGTGCCAGCTCACCCGGGACAGATGGTTCACCCCTCCACTTT,CASSPGTDGSPLHF
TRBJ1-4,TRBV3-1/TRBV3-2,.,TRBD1,TGTGCCAGCAGCCAGACGACAGGGGCAGGTGAAAAACTGTTTTTT,CASSQTTGAGEKLFF
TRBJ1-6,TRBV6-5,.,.,TGTGCCAGCACCCGCACCCAGGCTTCAGGATCACCCCTCCACTTT,CASTRTQASGSPLHF
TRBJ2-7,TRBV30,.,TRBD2,TGTGCCTGGAGTGTACGGGGGCTAGCGGGACAAGAGCAGTACTTC,CAWSVRGLAGQEQYF
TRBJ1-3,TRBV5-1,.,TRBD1,TGCGCCAGCAGCTCCCGGACAGGAGCTGGAAACACCATATATTTT,CASSSRTGAGNTIYF
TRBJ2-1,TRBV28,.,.,TGTGCCAGCAACGAGGGGGCAGCGGGAGCATTGGAGCAGTTCTTC,CASNEGAAGALEQFF
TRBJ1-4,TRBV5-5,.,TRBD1,TGTGCCAGCAGCTCGAAAGGTGACAGGGGGATACCGGGTGAAAAACTGTTTTTT,CASSSKGDRGIPGEKLFF
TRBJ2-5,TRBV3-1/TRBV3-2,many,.,TGTGCCAGCAGCCCCCTCGCGCATGCCGAGACCCAGTACTTC,CASSPLAHAETQYF
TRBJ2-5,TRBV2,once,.,TGTGCCAGCAGTGAACCACAGGAAGGGGAGACCCAGTACTTC,CASSEPQEGETQYF
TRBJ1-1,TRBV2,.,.,TGTGCCAGCAGTGACGTGCTGGAGCCGAACACTGAAGCTTTCTTT,CASSDVLEPNTEAFF
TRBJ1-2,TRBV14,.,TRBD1,TGTGCCAGCAGCCCCTACCTACCCAGGGGGCTAGAAGGCTACACCTTC,CASSPYLPRGLEGYTF
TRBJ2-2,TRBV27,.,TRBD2,TGTGCCAGCAGTTTAGCGGGAGGGCTTACCGGGGAGCTGTTTTTT,CASSLAGGLTGELFF
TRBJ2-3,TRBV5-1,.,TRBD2,TGCGCCAGCAGCTGGACTCTTTGGGGGGGAACAGATACGCAGTATTTT,CASSWTLWGGTDTQYF
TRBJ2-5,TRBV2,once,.,TGTGCCAGCAGTGTGTTAGCAGGGGAGGGCCAAGAGACCCAGTACTTC,CASSVLAGEGQETQYF
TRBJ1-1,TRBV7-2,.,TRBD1,TGTGCCAGCAGCTTAGAGAGGGGGCCGAGTGAAGCTTTCTTT,CASSLERGPSEAFF
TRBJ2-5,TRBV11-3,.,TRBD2,TGTGCCAGCAGCCCAACTAGCGGACCCCAAGAGACCCAGTACTTC,CASSPTSGPQETQYF
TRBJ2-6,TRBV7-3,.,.,TGTGCCAGCAGCCGAGGGGGTGGGGCCAACGTCCTGACTTTC,CASSRGGGANVLTF
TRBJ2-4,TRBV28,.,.,TGTGCCAGCAGTCCACGACAGAATCTAGCCAAAAACATTCAGTACTTC,CASSPRQNLAKNIQYF
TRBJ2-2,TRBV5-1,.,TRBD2,TGCGCCAGCAGCCCTAGGACTAGCGGGCATACCGGGGAGCTGTTTTTT,CASSPRTSGHTGELFF
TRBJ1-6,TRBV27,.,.,TGTGCCAGCAGTTTAACAGGGTCGCTTAATTCACCCCTCCACTTT,CASSLTGSLNSPLHF
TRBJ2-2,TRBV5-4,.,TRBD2,TGTGCCAGCAGCTTCCCCCCTAGCGGGAGGGCCACCGGGGAGCTGTTTTTT,CASSFPPSGRATGELFF
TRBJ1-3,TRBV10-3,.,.,TGTGCCATCAGGGACAGCTTACACTCTGGAAACACCATATATTTT,CAIRDSLHSGNTIYF
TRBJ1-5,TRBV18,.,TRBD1,TGTGCCAGCTCTCCCGACAGGGGCCCTATTTATCAGCCCCAGCATTTT,CASSPDRGPIYQPQHF
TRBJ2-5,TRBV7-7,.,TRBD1,TGTGCTAGCAGCTTAGTTGGGGCAGGGGGAGAGACCCAGTACTTC,CASSLVGAGGETQYF
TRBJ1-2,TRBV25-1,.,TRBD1,TGTGCCAGCAGTCCCCGGACAGGGAACTATGGCTACACCTTC,CASSPRTGNYGYTF
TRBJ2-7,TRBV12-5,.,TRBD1,TGTGCTAGTGCTTCGGGACAGGGTTCCTACGAGCAGTACTTC,CASASGQGSYEQYF
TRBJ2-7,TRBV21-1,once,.,TGTGCCAGCTTTCACGATAGCGGGCTCCACGAGCAGTACTTC,CASFHDSGLHEQYF
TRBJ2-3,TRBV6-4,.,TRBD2,TGTGCCAGCAGTGACTCGGGTAGCGGGAGCGCAGATACGCAGTATTTT,CASSDSGSGSADTQYF
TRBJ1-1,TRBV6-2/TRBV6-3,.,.,TGTGCCAGCAGCTCAAAGGGGGTTTTCGACTTCTTT,CASSSKGVFDFF
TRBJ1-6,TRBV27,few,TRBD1,TGTGCCAGCAGTTTATGGGCAGGACAGGGGACTTCACCCCTCCACTTT,CASSLWAGQGTSPLHF
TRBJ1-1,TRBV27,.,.,TGTGCCAGCAGTTCAGGGGTGAACACTGAAGCTTTCTTT,CASSSGVNTEAFF